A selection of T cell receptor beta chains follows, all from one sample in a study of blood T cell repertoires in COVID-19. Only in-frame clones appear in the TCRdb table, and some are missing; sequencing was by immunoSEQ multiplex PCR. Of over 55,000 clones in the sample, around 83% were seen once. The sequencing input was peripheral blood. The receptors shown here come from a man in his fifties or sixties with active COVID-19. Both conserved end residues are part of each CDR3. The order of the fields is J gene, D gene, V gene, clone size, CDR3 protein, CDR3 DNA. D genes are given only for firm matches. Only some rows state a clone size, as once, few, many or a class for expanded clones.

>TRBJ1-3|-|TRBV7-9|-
CASSLDLYSSSGNTIYF
TGTGCCAGCAGCTTAGACTTGTACAGTAGCTCTGGAAACACCATATATTTT
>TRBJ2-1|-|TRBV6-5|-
CASSYSSGSLFDEQFF
TGTGCCAGCAGTTACTCGTCCGGGAGCCTTTTCGATGAGCAGTTCTTC
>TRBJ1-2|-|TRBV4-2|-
CASSQGSTASYGYTF
TGTGCCAGCAGCCAAGGCTCAACAGCAAGCTATGGCTACACCTTC
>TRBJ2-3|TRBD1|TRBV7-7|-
CASSLDRATDTQYF
TGTGCTAGCAGCTTAGACAGGGCCACAGATACGCAGTATTTT
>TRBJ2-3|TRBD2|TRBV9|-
CASSPGGDTDTQYF
TGTGCCAGTTCCCCTGGGGGGGACACAGATACGCAGTATTTT
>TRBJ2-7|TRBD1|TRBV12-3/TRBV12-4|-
CAIPGQAYEQYF
TGTGCCATACCGGGACAGGCTTACGAGCAGTACTTC
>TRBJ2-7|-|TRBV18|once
CASSPPSAGSLAF
TGTGCCAGCTCACCGCCCTCGGCTGGTTCTCTAGCATTC
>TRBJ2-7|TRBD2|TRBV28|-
CASSSPPGGGEQYF
TGTGCCAGCAGTTCGCCACCGGGAGGGGGGGAGCAGTACTTC
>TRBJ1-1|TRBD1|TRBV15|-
CATSRGGTGQTEAFF
TGTGCCACCAGCAGAGGGGGGACAGGGCAAACTGAAGCTTTCTTT
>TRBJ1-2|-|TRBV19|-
CASSLSPGRGYGYTF
TGTGCCAGTAGCTTGTCCCCCGGTAGGGGCTATGGCTACACCTTC
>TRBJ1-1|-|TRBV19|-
CAPPGREPVELGDTEAFF
TGTGCCCCACCTGGGAGGGAACCGGTCGAGCTCGGGGACACTGAAGCTTTCTTT
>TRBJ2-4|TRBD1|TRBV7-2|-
CASSPGVGQEENIQYF
TGTGCCAGCAGCCCAGGGGTAGGACAGGAGGAAAACATTCAGTACTTC
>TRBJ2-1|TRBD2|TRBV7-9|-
CASSKRWGTAGSSYNEQFF
TGTGCCAGCAGCAAACGGTGGGGTACAGCGGGAAGTTCCTACAATGAGCAGTTCTTC
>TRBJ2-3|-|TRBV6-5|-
CASSYSNSLSDTQYF
TGTGCCAGCAGTTACTCCAACAGTTTGTCAGATACGCAGTATTTT
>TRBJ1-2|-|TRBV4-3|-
CASSQATGGGSDYGYTF
TGCGCCAGCAGCCAAGCCACGGGAGGGGGATCGGACTATGGCTACACCTTC
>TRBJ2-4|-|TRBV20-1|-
CSAGGAQQYF
TGCAGTGCTGGAGGGGCACAGCAGTACTTC
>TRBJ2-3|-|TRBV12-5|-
CASGFSGGAHTQYF
TGTGCTAGTGGTTTTTCGGGGGGCGCCCATACGCAGTATTTT
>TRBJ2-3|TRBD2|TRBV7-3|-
CASSQASGGLGDTQYF
TGTGCCAGCAGCCAAGCTAGCGGGGGCCTCGGAGATACGCAGTATTTT
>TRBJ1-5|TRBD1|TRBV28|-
CASSLFVSGTGNYYSNQPQHF
TGTGCCAGCAGTTTATTTGTTTCCGGGACAGGGAACTACTATAGCAATCAGCCCCAGCATTTT
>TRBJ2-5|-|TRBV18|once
CASSLSEQETQYF
TGTGCCAGCTCACTGTCGGAGCAAGAGACCCAGTACTTC
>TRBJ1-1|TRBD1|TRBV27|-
CASSLWPSTGRTEAFF
TGTGCCAGCAGTTTATGGCCGTCGACAGGGCGGACTGAAGCTTTCTTT
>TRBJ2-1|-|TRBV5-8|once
CASSLLKRNEQFF
TGTGCCAGCAGCTTGTTGAAGCGGAATGAGCAGTTCTTC
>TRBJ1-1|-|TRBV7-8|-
CASSPSGGTTLNTEAFF
TGTGCCAGCAGCCCAAGTGGAGGAACGACCTTGAACACTGAAGCTTTCTTT
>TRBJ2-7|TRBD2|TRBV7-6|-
CASSLRLAGFYEQYF
TGTGCCAGCAGCTTAAGACTAGCGGGGTTCTACGAGCAGTACTTC
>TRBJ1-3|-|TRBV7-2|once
CASSLGGAANTIYF
TGTGCCAGCAGCTTGGGGGGTGCCGCAAACACCATATATTTT
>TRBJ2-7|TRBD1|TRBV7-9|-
CASSFDRDEQYF
TGTGCCAGCAGCTTCGACAGGGACGAGCAGTACTTC
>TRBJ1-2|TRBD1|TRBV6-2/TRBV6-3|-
CASSYSPGQVRGYTF
TGTGCCAGCAGTTACTCCCCGGGACAGGTTCGAGGCTACACCTTC
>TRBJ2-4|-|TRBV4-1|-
CASSQAGAKNIQYF
TGCGCCAGCAGCCAAGCGGGAGCCAAAAACATTCAGTACTTC
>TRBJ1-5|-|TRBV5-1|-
CASRVESNQPQHF
TGCGCCAGCAGGGTAGAGAGCAATCAGCCCCAGCATTTT
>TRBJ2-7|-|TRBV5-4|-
CASSSGGSYEQYF
TGTGCCAGCAGCTCCGGGGGATCCTACGAGCAGTACTTC
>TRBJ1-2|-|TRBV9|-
CASSPGGGDYGYTF
TGTGCCAGCAGCCCTGGGGGAGGAGATTATGGCTACACCTTC
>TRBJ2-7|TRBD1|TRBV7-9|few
CASSLPDRGEYEQYF
TGTGCCAGCAGCTTACCTGACAGGGGTGAATACGAGCAGTACTTC
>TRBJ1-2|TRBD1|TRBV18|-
CASSFLETGGAEGTF
TGTGCCAGCTCATTCTTGGAGACAGGGGGCGCTGAAGGCACCTTC
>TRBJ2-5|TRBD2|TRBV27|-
CASTNGGKETQYF
TGTGCCAGCACCAACGGGGGGAAAGAGACCCAGTACTTC
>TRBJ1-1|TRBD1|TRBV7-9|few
CASSLDDRGPNTEAFF
TGTGCCAGCAGCTTAGACGACAGGGGCCCGAACACTGAAGCTTTCTTT
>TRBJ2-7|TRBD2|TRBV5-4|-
CASSTTSGISYEQYF
TGTGCCAGCAGCACCACTAGCGGTATCTCCTACGAGCAGTACTTC
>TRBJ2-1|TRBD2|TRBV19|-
CASSETSGGADEQFF
TGTGCCAGTAGTGAAACTAGCGGGGGGGCCGATGAGCAGTTCTTC